The 8 T cell receptor beta chains reported below all come from one sample, sequenced in a study of blood T cell repertoires in COVID-19. The table came from immunoSEQ multiplex PCR; TCRdb's copy has only in-frame clones and leaves some out. In the table there are about 100,000 clones, 85% of which are singletons. The sequencing input was peripheral blood. The receptors derive from a human donor in a cohort sampled during active COVID-19.

This chain uses TRBV5-6 with TRBJ2-2, with 15 bases lining up with TRBD2. Germline V lookup: CDR1 SGHDT, CDR2 YYEEEE. The CDR3 loop spans 16 amino acids. Losses at the gene ends were 4 bases for V and 3 bases for J; bases not matched to a gene: 1. CDR3 coding DNA: TGTGCCAGCAGCAGGACTAGCGGGAGGGACACCGGGGAGCTGTTTTTT. Protein sequence: CASSRTSGRDTGELFF.

The genes are TRBV5-1 and TRBJ1-1; D possibly corresponds to TRBD1 (6 bases). There are 14 residues in the CDR3. V gave up 4 bases and J gave up 0 bases, with 10 bases separating them. CDR1 and CDR2 from the germline V gene are SGHRS and YFSETQ. The CDR3 loop is CASSITGLNTEAFF. The CDR3 DNA reads as TGCGCCAGCAGCATTACAGGGCTGAACACTGAAGCTTTCTTT.

The chain carries TRBV28 and TRBJ1-5, with 8 bases aligning to TRBD1. The junction had 10 bases not matched to a gene; V was cut back by 1 base and J by 2 bases. Germline values: CDR1 MDHEN, CDR2 SYDVKM. CDR3 size: 18 residues. CDR3 protein: CASSLSIPGGPGNQPQHF. Here the CDR3 DNA reads TGTGCCAGCAGTTTATCGATCCCAGGGGGCCCAGGCAATCAGCCCCAGCATTTT.

This rearrangement joins TRBV7-8 to TRBJ2-1; 14 bases fit TRBD2. V trimming: 6 bases; J trimming: 7 bases; junction bases outside the gene matches: 14. Germline assignment: CDR1 SGHVS and CDR2 FQNEAQ. The CDR3 extends over 18 amino acids. CDR3 in DNA: TGTGCCAGCAGGACTCGGACTAGCGGGGGGCCGAGGGGAAATGAGCAGTTCTTC. This gives the protein CASRTRTSGGPRGNEQFF.

The CDR3 sequence is CASIFMNREAFF. The DNA of the CDR3 is TGTGCCAGCATATTTATGAACAGGGAAGCTTTCTTT. The chain employs TRBV6-5 and TRBJ1-1, with D possibly matching TRBD1 (5 bases). This CDR3 is 12 amino acids long. Trimming shortened V by 7 bases and J by 8 bases, and 14 bases separated the two germline ends. Looked up from germline, CDR1 is MNHEY and CDR2 is SVGAGI.

This chain uses TRBV3-1 (or the pseudogene TRBV3-2) with TRBJ2-2; 9 nucleotides match TRBD2. The CDR3 covers 15 residues. Germline lookup yields CDR1 LGHDT and CDR2 YNNKEL (reference sequence). After removal of 3 bases from V and 7 bases from J, the junction contained 6 bases not matched to a gene. For the CDR3, the DNA is TGTGCCAGCAGCCACGCGGGAGGGCCTAGCGGGGAGCTGTTTTTT. Its protein product is CASSHAGGPSGELFF.

The chain links TRBV5-4 to TRBJ1-2, with 8 bases that match TRBD1. This CDR3 spans 13 amino acids. Germline assignment: CDR1 SGHNT and CDR2 YYREEE (reference sequence). V lost 2 bases to trimming and J lost 7 bases; unmatched junction nucleotides: 4. The CDR3: CASSLQGGFGYTF. Written as DNA, the CDR3 is TGTGCCAGCAGCTTACAGGGGGGGTTTGGCTACACCTTC.

The chain joins TRBV29-1 to TRBJ2-3; D gene ambiguous. Trimming stripped 3 bases from V and 0 bases from J, with 4 bases between. CDR1 is SQVTM, CDR2 ANQGSEA, per germline. This CDR3 contains 12 residues. The CDR3 loop is CSVDPSTDTQYF. The CDR3 DNA reads as TGCAGCGTTGATCCTAGCACAGATACGCAGTATTTT.